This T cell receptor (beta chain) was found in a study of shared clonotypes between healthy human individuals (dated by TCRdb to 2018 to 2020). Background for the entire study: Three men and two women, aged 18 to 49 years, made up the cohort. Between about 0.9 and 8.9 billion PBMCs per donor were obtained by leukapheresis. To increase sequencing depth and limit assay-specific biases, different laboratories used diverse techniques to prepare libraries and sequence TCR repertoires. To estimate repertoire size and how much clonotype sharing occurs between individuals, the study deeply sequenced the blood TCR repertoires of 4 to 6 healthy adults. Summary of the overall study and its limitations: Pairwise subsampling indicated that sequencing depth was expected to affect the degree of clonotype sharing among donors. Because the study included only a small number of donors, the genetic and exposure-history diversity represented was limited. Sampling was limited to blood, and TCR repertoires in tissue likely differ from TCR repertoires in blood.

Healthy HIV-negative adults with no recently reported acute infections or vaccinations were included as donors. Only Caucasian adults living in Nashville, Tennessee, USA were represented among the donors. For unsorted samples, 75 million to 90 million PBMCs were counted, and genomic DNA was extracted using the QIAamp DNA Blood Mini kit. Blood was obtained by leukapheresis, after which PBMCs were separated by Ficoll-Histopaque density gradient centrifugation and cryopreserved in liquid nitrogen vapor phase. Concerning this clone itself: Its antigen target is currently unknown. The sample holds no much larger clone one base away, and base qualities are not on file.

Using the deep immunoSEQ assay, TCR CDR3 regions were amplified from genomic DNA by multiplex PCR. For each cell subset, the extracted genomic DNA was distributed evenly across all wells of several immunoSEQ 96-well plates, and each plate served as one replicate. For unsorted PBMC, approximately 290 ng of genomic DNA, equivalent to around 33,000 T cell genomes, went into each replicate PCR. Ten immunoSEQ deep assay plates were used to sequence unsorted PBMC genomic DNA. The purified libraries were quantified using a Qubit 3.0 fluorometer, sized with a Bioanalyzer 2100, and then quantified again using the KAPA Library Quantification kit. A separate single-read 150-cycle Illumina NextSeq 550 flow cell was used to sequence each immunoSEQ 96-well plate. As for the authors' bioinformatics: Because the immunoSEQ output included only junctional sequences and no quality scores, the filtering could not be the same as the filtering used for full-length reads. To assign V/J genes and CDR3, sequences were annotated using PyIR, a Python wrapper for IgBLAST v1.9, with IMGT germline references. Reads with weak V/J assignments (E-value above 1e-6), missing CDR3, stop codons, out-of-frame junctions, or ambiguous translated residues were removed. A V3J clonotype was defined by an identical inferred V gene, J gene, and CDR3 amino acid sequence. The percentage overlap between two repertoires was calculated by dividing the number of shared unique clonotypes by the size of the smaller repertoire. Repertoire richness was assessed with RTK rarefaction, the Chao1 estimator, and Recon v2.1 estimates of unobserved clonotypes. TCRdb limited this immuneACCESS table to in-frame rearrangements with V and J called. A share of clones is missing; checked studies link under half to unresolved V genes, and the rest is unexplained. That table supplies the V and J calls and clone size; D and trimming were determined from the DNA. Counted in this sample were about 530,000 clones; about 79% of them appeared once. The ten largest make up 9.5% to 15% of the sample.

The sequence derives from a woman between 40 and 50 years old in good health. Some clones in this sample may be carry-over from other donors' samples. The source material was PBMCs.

CDR3 loop: CASSQFRITGNTIYF. At the DNA level, the sequence is TGTGCCAGCAGCCAGTTCAGGATTACTGGAAACACCATATATTTT. The chain links TRBV11-2 with TRBJ1-3; no D segment can be confidently identified. In the germline V gene, CDR1 corresponds to SGHAT and CDR2 to FQNNGV. The CDR3 spans 15 residues, from the cysteine through the phenylalanine. Only the CDR3 DNA is retained, 45 bases long and in frame from the first base. The trim is 5 bases for V and 2 bases for J, with a gap of 13 bases between the germline ends.